This TCR beta chain comes out of a study of T cell repertoires in cytomegalovirus infection. Study-wide context: Newly reported HLA-C-restricted and thoroughly characterized HLA-B-restricted CMV epitopes were employed. CMV infection plus the matching HLA type was flagged by public TCR beta signatures.

A note on this clonotype: No antigen is known for it.

Study conclusions and caveats: What dominated the ex vivo response were HLA-C-restricted CMV-specific TCR beta clonotypes. Summed public TCR beta family frequency identified CMV carriers bearing the relevant HLA.

Germline V gives CDR1 SEHNR, CDR2 FQNEAQ (reference sequence). This CDR3 spans 12 amino acids. Trimming removed 4 bases from V and 10 bases from J, with 11 bases in between. A single record per CDR3 protein comes from TCRdb applying MiXCR to the reads. The sample shows roughly 860,000 distinct CDR3 sequences, about 30% of them seen only once. The sequenced sample was cultured CD8+ T cells from PBMCs, obtained from culture after CMV antigen stimulation. The V call is TRBV7-9, the J call TRBJ2-1; D unclear. The receptor's source is a human donor in good health (CMV status not recorded). Some clones in this sample may be carry-over from other donors' samples. CDR3 region: CASSSNGPEQFF. In DNA form, the CDR3 reads TGTGCCAGCAGCTCGAACGGGCCCGAGCAGTTCTTC. Together with reference TRBV7-9 and TRBJ2-1, the CDR3 gives the full variable domain: DTGVSQNPRHKITKRGQNVTFRCDPISEHNRLYWYRQTLGQGPEFLTYFQNEAQLEKSRLLSDRFSAERPKGSFSTLEIQRTEQGDSAMYLCASSSNGPEQFFGPGTRLTVL.